This T cell receptor (beta chain) came from a study of shared clonotypes between healthy human individuals. Some clones are missing from TCRdb's copy, which holds only in-frame ones; the method was immunoSEQ multiplex PCR. In the table there are 400,000 to 550,000 clones, about 80% of which are singletons. This CDR3 comprises 16 residues. Germline V gene sequence: CDR1 SGHNT, CDR2 YYREEE (reference sequence). The V gene end was trimmed by 0 bases and the J gene end by 3 bases; junction bases not matched to a gene: 5. The source of this sequence is a woman aged 40 to 50 in good health. Some clones in this sample may be carry-over from other donors' samples. The V gene is TRBV5-4, the J gene TRBJ2-1, with 8 bases identical to TRBD2. Source material: PBMCs. CDR3 sequence: CASSLVRGAVYNEQFF. Here the CDR3 DNA reads TGTGCCAGCAGCTTGGTGCGGGGGGCCGTCTACAATGAGCAGTTCTTC.